Listed below are T cell receptor beta chains from one sample, sequenced in a study of cytomegalovirus exposure and HLA in healthy donors. The repertoire was sequenced with immunoSEQ multiplex PCR; TCRdb's copy has only in-frame clones and lacks some. The sample yields 120,000 or so clones, approximately 81% seen once. The sequencing input was PBMCs. The receptor source for this set is a man between 18 and 29 years old in good health and CMV-seropositive. CDR3s include the opening cysteine and the closing phenylalanine or tryptophan. A D gene is named only where the DNA matches it firmly. Rows give clone size only sometimes, using once, few, many, or a class for an expanded clone.

TRBJ2-7 TRBV27 TRBD1 . TGTGCCAGCAGTTCTGGGACAGGGGGCCCCGAGCAGTACTTC CASSSGTGGPEQYF
TRBJ2-7 TRBV7-9 TRBD1 once TGTGCCAGCAGTCCTGGACAGGGGAACGTAAACGGAGCGGAAGAGCAGTACTTC CASSPGQGNVNGAEEQYF
TRBJ2-1 TRBV5-1 TRBD2 . TGCGCCAGCAGCTTAAGCGGGAGGGATGCTGAGCAGTTCTTC CASSLSGRDAEQFF
TRBJ1-2 TRBV5-6 . . TGTGCCAGCAGCTCGGAGGGTTCCAACTATGGCTACACCTTC CASSSEGSNYGYTF
TRBJ2-7 TRBV9 TRBD1 . TGTGCCAGCGGGGGACAGAGCCGAGGGGAGCAGTACTTC CASGGQSRGEQYF
TRBJ2-5 TRBV5-4 . once TGTGCCAGCAGCGGGGCTGGGCAGAAAGAGACCCAGTACTTC CASSGAGQKETQYF
TRBJ2-1 TRBV7-2 . once TGTGCCAGCACCGAAGGTGGCGGGACAGTAAACAATGAGCAGTTCTTC CASTEGGGTVNNEQFF
TRBJ1-6 TRBV7-2 TRBD1 once TGTGCCAGCAGCTACCGGACAGGGGATTATTCACCCCTCCACTTT CASSYRTGDYSPLHF
TRBJ1-1 TRBV6-1 . . TGTGCCGCAAAAGGGGCAAACACTGAAGCTTTCTTT CAAKGANTEAFF
TRBJ2-5 TRBV11-2 . . TGTGCCAGCAGCTTATGGCCAGGGGTAGAGACCCAGTACTTC CASSLWPGVETQYF
TRBJ1-1 TRBV25-1 . few TGTGCCAGCAGTGACAGGGGAAAGTGGACTGAAGCTTTCTTT CASSDRGKWTEAFF
TRBJ1-2 TRBV7-9 . few TGTGCCAGCAGCTTAGCAATAAACTATGGCTACACCTTC CASSLAINYGYTF
TRBJ1-2 TRBV30 TRBD1 once TGTGCCTGGAGCCGCGGACAGGAAAACTATGGCTACACCTTC CAWSRGQENYGYTF
TRBJ2-1 TRBV4-1 TRBD2 . TGCGCCAGCAGCCAAGAAACTAGCGGGGGGCACCCCCCCTACAATGAGCAGTTCTTC CASSQETSGGHPPYNEQFF
TRBJ2-3 TRBV10-3 TRBD2 . TGTGCCATTCGGACTAGCGGGAGGGCGGGCACAGATACGCAGTATTTT CAIRTSGRAGTDTQYF
TRBJ2-5 TRBV7-9 . . TGTGCCAGCAGCTTAGGAGAGTACCAAGAGACCCAGTACTTC CASSLGEYQETQYF
TRBJ2-7 TRBV7-6 . . TGTGCCAGCAGCTGGCAGGCCGACGACCTCCAGGAGCAGTACTTC CASSWQADDLQEQYF
TRBJ2-7 TRBV4-1 . . TGCGCCAGCAGCCAAGTAGCAGGGTCACTCTACGAGCAGTACTTC CASSQVAGSLYEQYF
TRBJ2-3 TRBV6-6 TRBD2 . TGTGCCAGCAGTTACATAGCGGGAAGCACAGATACGCAGTATTTT CASSYIAGSTDTQYF
TRBJ2-5 TRBV5-6 . . TGTGCCAGCAGCACGACGGGGGAAAAAAAGGAAGAGACCCAGTACTTC CASSTTGEKKEETQYF
TRBJ1-1 TRBV6-5 . . TGTGCCAGCAGTTCCGTGGGGGGGAACACTGAAGCTTTCTTT CASSSVGGNTEAFF
TRBJ2-7 TRBV7-9 . . TGTGCCAGCAGCTTAGGGGCATACGAGCAGTACTTC CASSLGAYEQYF
TRBJ2-3 TRBV6-1 . . TGTGCCAGCAGTGTAGATCTTGAGGATACGCAGTATTTT CASSVDLEDTQYF
TRBJ2-5 TRBV6-6 TRBD1 . TGTGCCAGCAGGAGCTCAGGGGGAATGGAGACCCAGTACTTC CASRSSGGMETQYF
TRBJ2-7 TRBV19 TRBD2 . TGTGCCAGTAGTCTTTCATCTAGCGGACGCTCCTACGAGCAGTACTTC CASSLSSSGRSYEQYF
TRBJ1-2 TRBV19 . . TGTGCCAGTAGTATGGGAGGCTATGGCTACACCTTC CASSMGGYGYTF
TRBJ2-2 TRBV5-1 TRBD2 . TGCGCCAGCAAGACTAGCGGGAGGGACACCGGGGAGCTGTTTTTT CASKTSGRDTGELFF
TRBJ2-1 TRBV6-4 . . TGTGCCAGCAGTGAGCGAAGCTCCTACAATGAGCAGTTCTTC CASSERSSYNEQFF
TRBJ2-1 TRBV11-2 . . TGTGCCAGCAGCTTAGCGGGGTCGACCTACAATGAGCAGTTCTTC CASSLAGSTYNEQFF
TRBJ2-7 TRBV5-1 TRBD1 . TGCGCCAGCAGCATCGGACAGGGGGCCTACGAGCAGTACTTC CASSIGQGAYEQYF
TRBJ2-3 TRBV19 TRBD2 . TGTGCCAGTAGTCTTGGACTAGCGGGCACAGATACGCAGTATTTT CASSLGLAGTDTQYF
TRBJ2-1 TRBV7-9 TRBD2 . TGTGCCAGCAGCTTGGGCGGACTAGTCAATGAGCAGTTCTTC CASSLGGLVNEQFF
TRBJ2-6 TRBV18 TRBD2 few TGTGCCAGCTCATCCTCCCGGGGGGGGTCCGGGGCCAACGTCCTGACTTTC CASSSSRGGSGANVLTF
TRBJ1-5 TRBV19 . . TGTGCCAGTAGTACACAGCGCAATCAGCCCCAGCATTTT CASSTQRNQPQHF
TRBJ2-1 TRBV30 TRBD1 . TGTGCCTGGAGTATAGGGGGCGAGCAGTTCTTC CAWSIGGEQFF
TRBJ2-5 TRBV5-4 . few TGTGCCAGCAGCTTGACGGGAGAGGGAGAGACCCAGTACTTC CASSLTGEGETQYF
TRBJ2-3 TRBV9 . . TGTGCCAGCAGCGCGTCGGACGGGGGAAGATCCGATACGCAGTATTTT CASSASDGGRSDTQYF
TRBJ2-7 TRBV4-1 TRBD2 . TGCGCCAGCAGCCAAGTACAACTAGCGGGAGGGGCGCAGTACTTC CASSQVQLAGGAQYF
TRBJ2-7 TRBV11-2 TRBD1 . TGTGCCAGCAGCGAAACGACAGGGGTCGAGCAGTACTTC CASSETTGVEQYF
TRBJ1-2 TRBV30 . . TGTGCCTGGAGTACGGGAAGCGGGGGCAATGGCTACACCTTC CAWSTGSGGNGYTF
TRBJ1-2 TRBV10-2 TRBD1 . TGCGCCAGCAGTGATGCGCCGGGACAGAGTGGAGGAGGCTATGGCTACACCTTC CASSDAPGQSGGGYGYTF
TRBJ2-7 TRBV2 TRBD2 . TGTGCCAGCAGCGGGGGGACGGGGAGGTACGAGCAGTACTTC CASSGGTGRYEQYF
TRBJ2-2 TRBV9 TRBD2 . TGTGCCAGCAGCGTAGTGACTAGCGGGAGATCCGGGGAGCTGTTTTTT CASSVVTSGRSGELFF
TRBJ2-7 TRBV5-8 TRBD1 . TGTGCCAGCAGCGACCTCGGGACAGCTTACACCTACGAGCAGTACTTC CASSDLGTAYTYEQYF
TRBJ1-6 TRBV30 . . TGTGCCTGGAGTTCCCTAGTAGAAAATTCACCCCTCCACTTT CAWSSLVENSPLHF
TRBJ2-3 TRBV19 TRBD1 . TGTGCCAGTAGTACACAGGGGGCGGACACAGATACGCAGTATTTT CASSTQGADTDTQYF
TRBJ2-1 TRBV5-4 . . TGTGCCAGCAGCCCAGCTCAGGGGAGTGAGCAGTTCTTC CASSPAQGSEQFF
TRBJ1-5 TRBV6-5 . . TGTGCCAGCAGTTACTCTCGGACAGCGGGCAATCAGCCCCAGCATTTT CASSYSRTAGNQPQHF
TRBJ2-2 TRBV30 TRBD2 . TGTGCCTGGAGAGAGAAGGGACTAGCGGGCGGGGAGCTGTTTTTT CAWREKGLAGGELFF
TRBJ2-3 TRBV19 TRBD2 . TGTGCCAGTAGTATAGACGGGGGGGCCACAGATACGCAGTATTTT CASSIDGGATDTQYF
TRBJ2-3 TRBV7-2 . . TGTGCCAGCAGCTTAGCAGGGGATAGCACAGATACGCAGTATTTT CASSLAGDSTDTQYF
TRBJ2-7 TRBV7-6 . . TGTGCCAGCAGCTTAGCGAGTATCCAGGGCACCCCCTACGAGCAGTACTTC CASSLASIQGTPYEQYF
TRBJ2-1 TRBV7-9 TRBD1 once TGTGCCAGCCCGGGACAGGGGTACAATGAGCAGTTCTTC CASPGQGYNEQFF